Listed here is a single T cell receptor beta chain. Antigen specificity is unknown. The data originate from a study of memory CD4+ T cells and cytomegalovirus serostatus. Looking at the study overall: This sample comes from healthy Belgian adults, fewer than ten CMV seropositive, approximately 23 seronegative.

The length of the CDR3 is 13 residues. The trim removed 0 bases at V and 8 bases at J, leaving 3 bases unmatched. Germline assignment: CDR1 MNHEY and CDR2 SVGAGI. Single viable CD3+CD4+CD8-CD45RO+ cells were sorted as the memory CD4+ T cells. Donors' CMV status reflects serum IgG against pp150, pp28, p38, p52. Measured with immunoSEQ multiplex PCR; TCRdb has only the in-frame clones, and not every one. This table has 70,000 to 95,000 clones, around 80% appearing once. Study-level findings and limits: Each of roughly 65 CMV-associated TCRbeta sequences occurred in one to five individuals. The CMV-associated TCR signature appears largely within the CD4+ memory repertoire.

This receptor was obtained from an adult in good health and CMV-seronegative. The chain couples TRBV6-5 to TRBJ1-1; 7 bases match TRBD1. Sample: memory CD4+ T cells from blood. CDR3 DNA sequence: TGTGCCAGCAGTTACTCCGAGGGGGCCGAAGCTTTCTTT. Protein: CASSYSEGAEAFF.